Detailed here is one T cell receptor (beta chain). This record belongs to a study of molecular identifiers for immune sequencing clone quantification. TCRdb analysed the PCR reads with MiXCR anew, one entry per CDR3 protein. The sample gives around 89,000 distinct CDR3 sequences, around a fifth of which show up once; around 0.8% is in the top ten. The CDR3 covers 17 residues. Germline loops: CDR1 DFQATT, CDR2 SNEGSKA (reference sequence). V lost 0 bases and J lost 7, with 22 bases in between. When naive CD8 T cells were sorted, they were gated as CD8+CD4-CCR7+CD45RA+. The chain links TRBV20-1 to TRBJ2-1; perhaps D is TRBD1 or TRBD2 (6 bases each). Sequenced material: naive CD8+ T cells from blood, with Jurkat cell RNA spiked in. Subset here: FACS-sorted CD8+CD4-CCR7+CD45RA+ naive T cells. This TCR was sampled from a human donor in good health. Some libraries in this study had Jurkat cell RNA spiked in. The CDR3, as DNA: TGCAGTGCTAGAGATTACAGGGCTGGCGGGATCATGAATGAGCAGTTCTTC. This codes for CSARDYRAGGIMNEQFF.